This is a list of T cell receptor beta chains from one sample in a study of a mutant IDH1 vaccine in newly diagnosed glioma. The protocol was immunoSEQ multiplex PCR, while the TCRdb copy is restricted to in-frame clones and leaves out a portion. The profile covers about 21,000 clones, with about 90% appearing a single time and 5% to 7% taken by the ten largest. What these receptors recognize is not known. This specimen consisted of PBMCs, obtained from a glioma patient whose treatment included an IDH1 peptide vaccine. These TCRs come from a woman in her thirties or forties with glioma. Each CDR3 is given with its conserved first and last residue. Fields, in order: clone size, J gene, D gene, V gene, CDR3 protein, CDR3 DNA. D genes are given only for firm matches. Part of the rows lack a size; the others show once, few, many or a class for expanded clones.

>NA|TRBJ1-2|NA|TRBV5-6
CASSLGGTSGDGYTF
TGTGCCAGCAGCTTGGGGGGGACGTCAGGCGATGGCTACACCTTC
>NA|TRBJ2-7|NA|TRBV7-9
CASSSAGVPYEQYF
TGTGCCAGCAGCTCAGCAGGGGTCCCGTACGAGCAGTACTTC
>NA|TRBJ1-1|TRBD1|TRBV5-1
CASSTGQVGPLATEAFF
TGCGCCAGCAGCACCGGACAGGTCGGGCCCCTAGCCACTGAAGCTTTCTTT
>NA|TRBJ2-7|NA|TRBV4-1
CASSQDTGSYEQYF
TGCGCCAGCAGCCAAGATACAGGGTCTTACGAGCAGTACTTC
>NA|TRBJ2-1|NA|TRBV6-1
CASSERVLGATSSYNEQFF
TGTGCCAGCAGTGAACGTGTGTTAGGGGCGACCTCTTCCTACAATGAGCAGTTCTTC
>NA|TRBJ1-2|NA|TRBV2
CASSELRGINGYTF
TGTGCCAGCAGTGAATTGCGGGGTATCAATGGCTACACCTTC
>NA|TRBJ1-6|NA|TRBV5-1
CASTPGGNSPLHF
TGCGCCAGCACCCCTGGGGGGAATTCACCCCTCCACTTT
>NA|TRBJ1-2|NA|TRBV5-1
CASSLRTPGEYGYTF
TGCGCCAGCAGTTTGCGGACACCGGGGGAATATGGCTACACCTTC
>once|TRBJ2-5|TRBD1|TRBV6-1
CASWDREGETQYF
TGTGCCAGCTGGGACAGGGAGGGAGAGACCCAGTACTTC
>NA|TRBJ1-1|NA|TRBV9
CASSVGRGALEAFF
TGTGCCAGCAGCGTAGGGCGGGGAGCCCTTGAAGCTTTCTTT
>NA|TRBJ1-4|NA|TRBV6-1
CASSEAWASFGEKLFF
TGTGCCAGCAGTGAAGCGTGGGCCTCCTTCGGGGAAAAACTGTTTTTT
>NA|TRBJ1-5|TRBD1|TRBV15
CATSRPRQGGNQPQHF
TGTGCCACCAGCAGACCAAGACAGGGCGGCAATCAGCCCCAGCATTTT
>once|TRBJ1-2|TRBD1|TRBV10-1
CASSETGGYGYTF
TGCGCCAGCAGTGAAACAGGGGGTTATGGCTACACCTTC
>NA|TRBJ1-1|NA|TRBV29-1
CSVGVGEAFF
TGCAGCGTTGGGGTGGGAGAAGCTTTCTTT
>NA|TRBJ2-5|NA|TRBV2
CASSEALLGSWTQYF
TGTGCCAGCAGTGAAGCGCTTCTCGGTAGTTGGACCCAGTACTTC
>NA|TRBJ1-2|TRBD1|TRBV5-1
CASSEQGQQNYGYTF
TGCGCCAGCAGCGAACAGGGACAGCAAAACTATGGCTACACCTTC
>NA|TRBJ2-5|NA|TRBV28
CASSSGKETQYF
TGTGCCAGCAGTTCCGGTAAAGAGACCCAGTACTTC
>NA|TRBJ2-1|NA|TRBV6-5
CASSPGDTPYNEQFF
TGTGCCAGCAGCCCAGGAGACACACCCTACAATGAGCAGTTCTTC
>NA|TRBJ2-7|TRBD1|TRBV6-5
CASSYAGGGVGEQYF
TGTGCCAGCAGTTATGCAGGGGGTGGTGTAGGCGAGCAGTACTTC
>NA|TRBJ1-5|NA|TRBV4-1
CASSQEGGRPQHF
TGCGCCAGCAGCCAAGAGGGGGGTCGGCCCCAGCATTTT
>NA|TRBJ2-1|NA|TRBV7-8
CASSSAGSYNEQFF
TGTGCCAGCAGCTCCGCGGGATCCTACAATGAGCAGTTCTTC
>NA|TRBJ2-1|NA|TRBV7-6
CASSLGNEQFF
TGTGCCAGCAGCTTAGGAAATGAGCAGTTCTTC
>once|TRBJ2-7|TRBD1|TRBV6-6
CASSSTGTGVSYEQYF
TGTGCCAGCAGTTCAACCGGGACAGGGGTATCCTACGAGCAGTACTTC
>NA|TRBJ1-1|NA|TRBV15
CATSRDTEAFF
TGTGCCACCAGCAGAGACACTGAAGCTTTCTTT
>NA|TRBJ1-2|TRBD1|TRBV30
CAGDRGGYTF
TGTGCCGGGGACAGGGGAGGCTACACCTTC
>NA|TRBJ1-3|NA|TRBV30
CAWRFAGAGNTIYF
TGTGCCTGGAGGTTTGCCGGGGCTGGAAACACCATATATTTT
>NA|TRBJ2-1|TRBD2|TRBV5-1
CASSFLAGVGEQFF
TGCGCCAGCAGCTTCCTAGCGGGAGTGGGGGAGCAGTTCTTC
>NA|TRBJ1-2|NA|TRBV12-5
CASGSRVDYGYTF
TGTGCTAGTGGTTCCAGGGTTGACTATGGCTACACCTTC
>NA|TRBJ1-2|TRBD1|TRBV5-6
CASSPPSGMGQDGYTF
TGTGCCAGCAGCCCCCCAAGCGGGATGGGACAGGATGGCTACACCTTC
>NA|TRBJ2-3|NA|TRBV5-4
CASAGATDTQYF
TGTGCCAGCGCAGGTGCGACAGATACGCAGTATTTT
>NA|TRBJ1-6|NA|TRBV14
CASSQRSSYNSPLHF
TGTGCCAGCAGCCAACGGAGCTCCTATAATTCACCCCTCCACTTT
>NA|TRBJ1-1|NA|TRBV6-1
CASSGTALGTEAFF
TGTGCCAGCAGTGGAACAGCGTTGGGCACTGAAGCTTTCTTT
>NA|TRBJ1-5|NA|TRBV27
CASSFEINQPQHF
TGTGCCAGCAGTTTTGAAATCAATCAGCCCCAGCATTTT
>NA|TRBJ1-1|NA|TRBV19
CASSILWRAPYRDTEAFF
TGTGCCAGTAGTATTCTTTGGCGGGCTCCATATCGGGACACTGAAGCTTTCTTT
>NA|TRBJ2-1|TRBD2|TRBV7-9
CASSLGGLGSAEQFF
TGTGCCAGCAGCTTAGGGGGACTAGGATCGGCTGAGCAGTTCTTC
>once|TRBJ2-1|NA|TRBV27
CASSLVGVPNEQFF
TGTGCCAGCAGTTTGGTGGGTGTCCCCAATGAGCAGTTCTTC
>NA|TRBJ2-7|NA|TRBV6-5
CASSYRGGAADEQYF
TGTGCCAGCAGTTACAGAGGGGGGGCTGCCGACGAGCAGTACTTC
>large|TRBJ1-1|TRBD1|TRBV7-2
CASRPTGESMNTEAFF
TGTGCCAGCAGGCCGACAGGGGAATCTATGAACACTGAAGCTTTCTTT
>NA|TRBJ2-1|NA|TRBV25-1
CASRAGNEQFF
TGTGCCAGCAGGGCGGGTAATGAGCAGTTCTTC
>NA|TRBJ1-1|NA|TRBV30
CAWSVLWNTEAFF
TGTGCCTGGAGTGTACTTTGGAACACTGAAGCTTTCTTT
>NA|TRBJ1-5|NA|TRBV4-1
CASSLTVGNQPQHF
TGCGCCAGCAGCCTCACGGTGGGTAATCAGCCCCAGCATTTT
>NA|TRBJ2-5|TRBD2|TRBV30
CAWSVGWLAGGMETQYF
TGTGCCTGGAGTGTAGGCTGGCTAGCGGGAGGGATGGAGACCCAGTACTTC
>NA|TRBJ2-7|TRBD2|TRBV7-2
CASSLRALAGHEQYF
TGTGCCAGCAGCTTAAGGGCTCTAGCGGGGCACGAGCAGTACTTC
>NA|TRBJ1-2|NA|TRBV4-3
CASSAGTGTVNYGYTF
TGCGCCAGCAGCGCGGGGACCGGGACGGTGAACTATGGCTACACCTTC
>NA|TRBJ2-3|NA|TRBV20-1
CRVGRTDTQYF
TGCAGGGTAGGGCGGACGGATACGCAGTATTTT
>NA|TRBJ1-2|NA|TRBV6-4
CASSDDHRGYGYTF
TGTGCCAGCAGTGACGATCATCGGGGGTACGGCTACACCTTC
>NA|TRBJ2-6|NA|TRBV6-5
CASSYSGNSGANVLTF
TGTGCCAGCAGTTACAGTGGGAACTCTGGGGCCAACGTCCTGACTTTC
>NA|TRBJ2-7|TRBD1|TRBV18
CASSLLPTGTGLWEYF
TGTGCCAGCTCACTTCTCCCAACCGGGACAGGGTTGTGGGAGTACTTC
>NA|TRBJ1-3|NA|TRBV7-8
CASSPLFSGNTIYF
TGTGCCAGCAGCCCCCTTTTCTCTGGAAACACCATATATTTT
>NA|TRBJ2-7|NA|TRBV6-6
CASRPPNLYEQYF
TGTGCCAGCAGGCCTCCCAACCTCTACGAGCAGTACTTC
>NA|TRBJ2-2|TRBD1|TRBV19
CASSWDRVGGELFF
TGTGCCAGTAGTTGGGACAGGGTAGGAGGGGAGCTGTTTTTT
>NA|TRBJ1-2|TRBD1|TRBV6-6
CASSVRPGQGFYGYTF
TGTGCCAGCAGCGTTAGACCGGGACAGGGATTCTATGGCTACACCTTC
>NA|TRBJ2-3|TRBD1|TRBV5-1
CASSSNDRGSDTQYF
TGCGCCAGCAGCTCGAATGACAGGGGGAGCGATACGCAGTATTTT
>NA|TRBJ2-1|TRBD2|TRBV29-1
CSVEGGRGLADREQFF
TGCAGCGTTGAGGGAGGGAGAGGACTAGCTGATCGGGAGCAGTTCTTC
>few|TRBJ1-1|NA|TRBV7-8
CASSLASGNTEAFF
TGTGCCAGCAGCTTAGCTAGCGGGAACACTGAAGCTTTCTTT
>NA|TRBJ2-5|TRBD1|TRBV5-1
CASSQDRGETQYF
TGCGCCAGCAGCCAAGACAGGGGAGAGACCCAGTACTTC